This entry lists 18 T cell receptor beta chains sequenced from one sample in a study of blood T cell repertoires in COVID-19. TCRdb's copy holds only in-frame clones and misses some; the assay was immunoSEQ multiplex PCR. The table shows 200,000 to 250,000 clones, with around 83% occurring only once. Source material: peripheral blood. These receptors originate from a woman aged 45-59 years with COVID-19, enrolled during active disease.

V and J are TRBV7-3 and TRBJ2-3, with 13 bases fitting TRBD2. After removal of 5 bases from V and 6 bases from J, the junction contained 8 bases not matched to a gene. This CDR3 comprises 16 residues. Germline V gives CDR1 SGHTA, CDR2 FQGTGA. In DNA form, the CDR3 reads TGTGCCAGCAGCCGAACTAGCGGGGGGGCCAGGGATACGCAGTATTTT. Its protein product is CASSRTSGGARDTQYF.

The chain combines TRBV11-3 with TRBJ2-3; D gene uncertain. The CDR3 consists of 12 residues. Trimming stripped 2 bases from V and 5 bases from J, with 5 bases between. Germline lookup yields CDR1 SGHNT and CDR2 YENEEA. CDR3: CASSLKRDTQYF. The CDR3 coding sequence is TGTGCCAGCAGCTTAAAGAGAGATACGCAGTATTTT.

CDR3 sequence reads: CASSTTGTSHRGYTF. The DNA of the CDR3 is TGTGCCAGCAGCACTACCGGGACAAGTCACCGTGGCTACACCTTC. The chain recombines TRBV5-4 with TRBJ1-2, with D possibly being TRBD1 (6 bases). V lost 4 bases to trimming and J lost 7 bases, with 20 bases between them. This CDR3 comprises 15 residues. CDR1 is SGHNT, CDR2 YYREEE, per germline (reference sequence).

The V and J genes are TRBV1 and TRBJ1-3; the table assigns TRBD1, which was not confirmed against the DNA. TRBV1 counts as a pseudogene. The CDR3 is 18 amino acids. The CDR3 reads CTSSPGESGQGTGNTIYF. The CDR3 region has the DNA TGCACCAGCAGCCCCGGGGAATCGGGACAGGGGACTGGAAACACCATATATTTT.

About this clone: The germline gene is not matched at one end of the junction; a read error may be the cause. The V call is TRBV7-8, the J call TRBJ2-6, with TRBD1 matching 9 bases. The CDR3 runs to 16 residues. The germline V gene has CDR1 SGHVS and CDR2 FQNEAQ. The DNA for the CDR3 is TGTGCCAGCTGCTTAGGGACAGGGCGGGGGGCCAACGTCCTGACTTTC. Translated: CASCLGTGRGANVLTF.

V is TRBV24-1 and J is TRBJ2-1, with 9 bases fitting TRBD2. CDR3 size: 14 residues. Losses at the gene ends were 4 bases for V and 9 bases for J; bases not matched to a gene: 6. Per the germline V gene, CDR1 is KGHDR and CDR2 is SFDVKD. The CDR3 is CATSEGGGAGEQFF. CDR3 bases: TGTGCCACCAGTGAAGGCGGGGGGGCGGGTGAGCAGTTCTTC.

The chain links TRBV15 to TRBJ2-7, with D possibly matching TRBD1 (5 bases). CDR1 is LNHNV, CDR2 YYDKDF, per germline (reference sequence). The V end was cut by 3 bases, the J end by 3 bases, with 15 bases between. This CDR3 has 15 residues. The CDR3 DNA is TGTGCCACCAGCAGGGGGCAGGTGGGGTACTACGAGCAGTACTTC. Translated: CATSRGQVGYYEQYF.

The gene calls are TRBV28 and TRBJ1-2; D remains unclear. From germline, CDR1 is MDHEN and CDR2 SYDVKM. The CDR3 runs to 13 residues. The V and J ends lost 2 bases and 3 bases respectively, with 7 bases between them. The CDR3 sequence is CASSLGHYYGYTF. CDR3 nucleotides: TGTGCCAGCAGTTTAGGGCACTACTATGGCTACACCTTC.

The CDR3 DNA reads TGTGCCAGCAGCTTAGATCAGTTAAGGGGGTGGGCAGAGACCCAGTACTTC. This sequence encodes CASSLDQLRGWAETQYF. J is TRBJ2-5 and V is TRBV7-2; possibly TRBD1 for D (6 bases). Germline loops: CDR1 SGHTA, CDR2 FQGNSA. The CDR3 length is 17 residues. The V end was cut by 1 base, the J end by 4 bases, with 19 bases between. The full variable domain, with the rest looked up from reference TRBV7-2 and TRBJ2-5, is GAGVSQSPSNKVTEKGKDVELRCDPISGHTALYWYRQSLGQGLEFLIYFQGNSAPDKSGLPSDRFSAERTGGSVSTLTIQRTQQEDSAVYLCASSLDQLRGWAETQYFGPGTRLLVL.

CDR3 protein: CASSQEDSWRMYQETQYF. CDR3 sequence (DNA): TGTGCCAGCAGCCAAGAGGATAGCTGGCGGATGTACCAAGAGACCCAGTACTTC. This rearrangement joins TRBV3-1 (or the pseudogene TRBV3-2) to TRBJ2-5; no firm D call. The V gene lost 0 bases and the J gene lost 0 bases, with 17 bases spanning the gap. The CDR3 has 18 residues. Germline assignment: CDR1 LGHDT and CDR2 YNNKEL (reference sequence).

This sequence joins TRBV7-2 and TRBJ2-3, with D tentatively TRBD2 (6 bases). V lost 1 base to trimming and J lost 6 bases, with 11 bases between them. CDR1 SGHTA and CDR2 FQGNSA come from the germline V gene. This CDR3 is built from 14 residues. The CDR3 sequence is CASSLEDLADTQYF. The CDR3 bases are TGTGCCAGCAGCTTAGAAGATCTAGCGGATACGCAGTATTTT.

The chain carries TRBV11-3 and TRBJ1-1; D is possibly TRBD1 (6 bases). CDR1 is SGHNT, CDR2 YENEEA, per germline. There are 15 residues in the CDR3. The ends were cut back, 4 bases at V and 0 bases at J, with 12 bases in the middle. The CDR3 reads CASSSGGPLNTEAFF. CDR3 coding DNA: TGTGCCAGCAGCTCGGGGGGGCCTCTGAACACTGAAGCTTTCTTT.

The chain combines TRBV2 with TRBJ2-5, with unresolved D. In germline, CDR1 is SNHLY, CDR2 FYNNEI. The germline V and J ends were trimmed by 4 bases and 5 bases, with 11 bases remaining between them. The CDR3 runs to 13 residues. CDR3 protein: CASSVRVWETQYF. CDR3 DNA sequence: TGTGCCAGCAGTGTACGAGTCTGGGAGACCCAGTACTTC.

The chain combines TRBV15 with TRBJ1-1; possible D gene TRBD1, 6 bases. This CDR3 spans 17 amino acids. Germline loops: CDR1 LNHNV, CDR2 YYDKDF (reference sequence). V gave up 1 base and J gave up 1 base, with 16 bases separating them. This CDR3 is CATSRVGGQGGNTEAFF. Written as DNA, the CDR3 is TGTGCCACCAGCAGAGTGGGGGGGCAAGGAGGGAACACTGAAGCTTTCTTT.

V is TRBV6-6 and J is TRBJ2-7; 12 bases match TRBD2. The CDR3 consists of 15 residues. The V gene's germline CDR1 is MNHNY and CDR2 SVGAGI (reference sequence). Germline trimming cut 5 bases from V and 4 bases from J; bases unmatched to any gene: 6. For the CDR3, the DNA is TGTGCCAGCAGTCCTACTAGCGGGGGGACTTACGAGCAGTACGTC. It is translated as CASSPTSGGTYEQYV.

This chain uses TRBV11-2 with TRBJ2-7; the match to TRBD2 covers 8 bases. The V gene end was trimmed by 5 bases and the J gene end by 6 bases; junction bases not matched to a gene: 15. CDR1 SGHAT and CDR2 FQNNGV come from the germline V gene. The CDR3 length is 16 residues. DNA of the CDR3: TGTGCCAGCAGCCCGAGGGTCGGGGGGGCCCTAAGCGAGCAGTACTTC. The encoded protein is CASSPRVGGALSEQYF.

The chain links TRBV19 to TRBJ2-7, with 10 bases that match TRBD1. The CDR3 consists of 15 residues. Germline V gene data show CDR1 as LNHDA and CDR2 as SQIVND (reference sequence). Trimming took 6 bases from V and 1 from J; bases not matched to a gene: 6. Here the CDR3 reads CASRPRTGGSYEQYF. CDR3 bases: TGTGCCAGTAGGCCAAGGACAGGGGGATCCTACGAGCAGTACTTC.

CDR3 residues: CASSRGALGYEQYF. In DNA, the CDR3 is TGTGCCAGCTCGCGCGGCGCTTTAGGTTACGAGCAGTACTTC. The chain carries TRBV18 and TRBJ2-7; D not resolved. The CDR3 has 14 amino acids. Between the trimmed V and J ends, which lost 6 bases and 4 bases, there was a span of 16 bases. Per the germline V gene, CDR1 is KGHSH and CDR2 is LQKENI.